The next 10 T cell receptor beta chains were all read from a single sample in a study of STAT5B mutations in CD4+ large granular lymphocyte leukemia. Profiled with immunoSEQ multiplex PCR; TCRdb holds only in-frame clones, not every one. Here the sample spans tens of thousands of clones, about 70% being singletons. Source material: CD4+ T cells from blood buffy coats. These receptors all stem from a human donor in good health.

The rearrangement links TRBV9 to TRBJ2-7; TRBD2 is a possible D gene (5 bases). Germline CDR1 reads SGDLS; CDR2 reads YYNGEE. This CDR3 is 14 amino acids long. V was trimmed by 2 bases and J by 1 base, leaving 10 bases between them. CDR3 amino acids: CASSVRWESYEQYF. Written as DNA, the CDR3 is TGTGCCAGCAGCGTTCGTTGGGAGTCCTACGAGCAGTACTTC.

The chain uses TRBV5-4 and TRBJ2-7; 10 nucleotides line up with TRBD1. Germline CDR1 reads SGHNT; CDR2 reads YYREEE (reference sequence). The CDR3 consists of 14 residues. V gave up 3 bases and J gave up 3 bases; unmatched junction bases: 3. CDR3: CASSWGDRGYEQYF. The CDR3 DNA reads TGTGCCAGCAGCTGGGGGGACAGGGGCTACGAGCAGTACTTC.

The CDR3 loop is CASSSSPTGNNQPQHF. CDR3 DNA: TGTGCCAGCAGTTCGTCACCGACAGGGAATAATCAGCCCCAGCATTTT. V is TRBV27 and J is TRBJ1-5, with 7 bases lining up with TRBD1. V shed 4 bases, J shed 4 bases, and the junction held 10 bases outside the gene matches. The CDR3 contains 16 residues. Germline CDR1 and CDR2: MNHEY and SMNVEV (reference sequence).

V is TRBV14 and J is TRBJ2-7; D gene uncertain. Germline V gene lookup returns CDR1 SGHDN and CDR2 FVKESK. The ends were cut back, 5 bases at V and 2 bases at J, with 7 bases in the middle. This CDR3 is 12 amino acids long. The CDR3 nucleotides are TGTGCCAGCAGCTCAAGTCCCTACGAGCAGTACGTC. Translating gives CASSSSPYEQYV.

The gene calls are TRBV7-3 and TRBJ2-3; D might be TRBD1 (5 bases). Between the trimmed V and J ends, which lost 2 bases and 5 bases, there was a span of 8 bases. The V gene's germline CDR1 is SGHTA and CDR2 FQGTGA. The CDR3 runs to 13 residues. DNA of the CDR3: TGTGCCAGCAGCTTATCGACAGTAGATACGCAGTATTTT. Protein product: CASSLSTVDTQYF.

With respect to this clone: Within the sample, other DNA sequences also encode this same CDR3. The chain joins TRBV4-2 to TRBJ1-4; tentative D call: TRBD1 (6 bases). Germline V gene data show CDR1 as LGHNA and CDR2 as YNFKEQ. The CDR3 is 15 amino acids. The germline V and J ends were trimmed by 0 bases and 7 bases, with 12 bases remaining between them. This CDR3 is CASSQDAGASEKLFF. The DNA for the CDR3 is TGTGCCAGCAGCCAAGACGCAGGGGCTAGTGAAAAACTGTTTTTT.

The chain is built from TRBV5-1 and TRBJ1-6, with D uncertain. Trimming stripped 3 bases from V and 8 bases from J, with 30 bases between. The length of the CDR3 is 20 residues. Germline CDR1 SGHRS, CDR2 YFSETQ. The CDR3 region has the DNA TGCGCCAGCAGCTATGTCACCGATAGTGGGTACCCCACTTGGGATTCACCCCTCCACTTT. Residues: CASSYVTDSGYPTWDSPLHF.

The sample holds one count of this clone. CDR3 DNA: TGTGCCAGCAGCTTTCCGGACAGGGGAGATGAGCAGTTCTTC. This sequence encodes CASSFPDRGDEQFF. The genes are TRBV5-6 and TRBJ2-1, with 9 bases aligning to TRBD1. The CDR3 totals 14 residues. Trimming at V came to 2 bases and at J to 8 bases, leaving 5 bases not matched to a gene. In germline, CDR1 is SGHDT, CDR2 YYEEEE. Complete variable domain (other parts from reference TRBV5-6 and TRBJ2-1): DAGVTQSPTHLIKTRGQQVTLRCSPKSGHDTVSWYQQALGQGPQFIFQYYEEEERQRGNFPDRFSGHQFPNYSSELNVNALLLGDSALYLCASSFPDRGDEQFFGPGTRLTVL.

This clone is labeled medium-sized. This chain joins TRBV7-9 and TRBJ2-2; 9 bases align to TRBD1. Germline values: CDR1 SEHNR, CDR2 FQNEAQ (reference sequence). The CDR3 covers 15 residues. Germline trimming cut 6 bases from V and 4 bases from J; bases unmatched to any gene: 6. CDR3 bases: TGTGCCAGCAGATACGGACAGGGGTTCACCGGGGAGCTGTTTTTT. Translating gives CASRYGQGFTGELFF.

J is TRBJ2-7 and V is TRBV7-9; TRBD2 might be the D (5 bases). CDR3 length: 14 amino acids. V was shortened by 1 base and J by 2 bases, with 9 bases between the two germline ends. Looked up from germline, CDR1 is SEHNR and CDR2 is FQNEAQ (reference sequence). In nucleotides, the CDR3 is TGTGCCAGCAGCTTAGGAGGGCTCGCCTACGAGCAGTACGTC. Amino acids: CASSLGGLAYEQYV.